This T cell receptor (beta chain) was sequenced during a study of regulatory T cells in long-lasting Graves disease. Study-level information: Newly diagnosed Graves' patients took antithyroid drugs under 3 months.

Stated time point: newly diagnosed GD, antithyroid drugs for less than 3 months. PBMC-extracted RNA yielded the TCR library. Study-level points and caveats: TRBV28 was favored in persistent disease, as were TRBJ1-2 and TRBJ2-5. The TCR repertoire of persistent Graves' patients was less diverse than that of newly diagnosed ones.

Trimming cost V 0 bases and J 11 bases; bases outside gene matches: 11. The germline gives CDR1 MNHEY, CDR2 SVGAGI. The CDR3 extends over 15 amino acids. Building the TCR beta libraries relied on iRepertoire HTBI primers, and CDR3 regions underwent Arm-PCR. In the study's own analysis: From all samples, identification returned 13 to 15 TRBJ and 60 or so TRBV segments. In TCRdb, the multiplex PCR reads were re-called with MiXCR into one record per CDR3 protein. The V and J calls and clone size come from TCRdb's table, not from the authors' own analysis. In the table there are around 500,000 distinct CDR3 sequences, 12% of which are singletons. This clonotype was detected many times. The antigen remains undetermined. A further study also used this sample, focusing on T cells in Graves' hyperthyroidism and ophthalmopathy.

The source material was peripheral blood mononuclear cells (PBMCs), sampled at new diagnosis, from a patient treated with antithyroid drugs. This chain joins TRBV6-5 and TRBJ2-7; 9 bases are shared with TRBD1. This TCR was recovered from a woman aged 30 to 39 with Graves disease. The CDR3 DNA follows: TGTGCCAGCAGTTACTCCAGGGACAGGGTGACGATTGAGTACTTC. This encodes CASSYSRDRVTIEYF.